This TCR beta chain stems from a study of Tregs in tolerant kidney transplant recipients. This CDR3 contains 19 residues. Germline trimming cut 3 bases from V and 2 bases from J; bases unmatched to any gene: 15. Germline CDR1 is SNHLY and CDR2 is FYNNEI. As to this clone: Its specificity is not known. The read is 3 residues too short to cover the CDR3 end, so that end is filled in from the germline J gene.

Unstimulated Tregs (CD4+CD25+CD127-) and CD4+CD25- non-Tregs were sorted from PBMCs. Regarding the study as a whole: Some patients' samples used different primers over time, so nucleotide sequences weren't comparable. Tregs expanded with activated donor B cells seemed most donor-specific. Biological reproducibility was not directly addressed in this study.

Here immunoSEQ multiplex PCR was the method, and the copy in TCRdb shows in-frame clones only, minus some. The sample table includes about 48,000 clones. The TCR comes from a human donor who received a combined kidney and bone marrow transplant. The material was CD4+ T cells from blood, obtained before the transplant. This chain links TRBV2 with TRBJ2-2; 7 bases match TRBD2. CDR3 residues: CASSEGGGSGSSNTGELFF. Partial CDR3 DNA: TGTGCCAGCAGTGAGGGGGGGGGTAGCGGAAGTAGTAACACCGGGGAG. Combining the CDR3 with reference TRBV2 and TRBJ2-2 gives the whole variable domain EPEVTQTPSHQVTQMGQEVILRCVPISNHLYFYWYRQILGQKVEFLVSFYNNEISEKSEIFDDQFSVERPDGSNFTLKIRSTKLEDSAMYFCASSEGGGSGSSNTGELFFGEGSRLTVL.